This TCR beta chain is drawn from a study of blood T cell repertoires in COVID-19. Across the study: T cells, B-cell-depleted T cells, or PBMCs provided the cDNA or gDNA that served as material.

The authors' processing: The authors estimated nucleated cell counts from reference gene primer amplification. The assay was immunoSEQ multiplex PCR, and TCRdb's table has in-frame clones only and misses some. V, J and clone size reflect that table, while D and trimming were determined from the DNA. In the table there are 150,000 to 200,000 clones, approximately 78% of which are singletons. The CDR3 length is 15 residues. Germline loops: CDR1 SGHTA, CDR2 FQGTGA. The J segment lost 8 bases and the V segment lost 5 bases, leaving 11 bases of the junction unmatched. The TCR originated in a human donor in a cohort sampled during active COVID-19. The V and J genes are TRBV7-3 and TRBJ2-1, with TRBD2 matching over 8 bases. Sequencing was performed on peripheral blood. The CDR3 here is CASSPREGVFYEQFF. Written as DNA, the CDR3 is TGTGCCAGCAGCCCTCGGGAGGGGGTGTTCTATGAGCAGTTCTTC. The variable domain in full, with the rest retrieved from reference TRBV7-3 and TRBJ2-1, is GAGVSQTPSNKVTEKGKYVELRCDPISGHTALYWYRQSLGQGPEFLIYFQGTGAADDSGLPNDRFFAVRPEGSVSTLKIQRTERGDSAVYLCASSPREGVFYEQFFGPGTRLTVL.